This T cell receptor (beta chain) was identified in a study of OX40 agonist ivuxolimab in advanced cancers. Study at large: Patients received the agonistic anti-OX40 (CD134) antibody ivuxolimab. Ivuxolimab, which patients received intravenously every 2 weeks, was dosed at 0.01 to 10 mg/kg.

Method: immunoSEQ multiplex PCR; TCRdb's copy keeps in-frame clones and lacks some. The sample holds tens of thousands of clones, roughly nine tenths seen once. The germline CDR1 and CDR2 sequences are SNHLY and FYNNEI. Trimming shortened V by 6 bases and J by 10 bases, and 21 bases separated the two germline ends. CDR3 length: 14 residues. The chain is built from TRBV2 and TRBJ1-1; a weak D match, TRBD1 (5 bases). The sequence came from an adult with an advanced solid tumor such as melanoma, head and neck, liver or kidney cancer. Sequencing used CD4+ or CD8+ T cells sorted from blood, obtained in a trial of the OX40 agonist ivuxolimab. CDR3 in DNA: TGTGCCAGCAGGAGGGGATTGGGGAACCTGGGAGCTTTCTTT. Translating it yields CASRRGLGNLGAFF.